A single sample gave rise to the 28 T cell receptor beta chains below, sequenced in a study of blood T cell repertoires in COVID-19. The table came from immunoSEQ multiplex PCR; TCRdb's copy has only in-frame clones and leaves some out. The sample carries roughly 460,000 clones, over 85% recorded once. Sequencing was done on a sample of peripheral blood. The receptors originated from a man younger than 35 with COVID-19, enrolled during active disease.

The chain employs TRBV11-2 and TRBJ2-7, with TRBD2 matching 8 bases. J gave up 3 bases and V 3 bases, and 7 bases lay outside the gene matches. CDR3 length: 15 residues. Germline assignment: CDR1 SGHAT and CDR2 FQNNGV. CDR3 DNA: TGTGCCAGCAGCTTCTTTCTCAGCGGGAGCTACGAGCAGTACTTC. Translation gives CASSFFLSGSYEQYF.

This chain joins TRBV18 and TRBJ2-3; 10 bases align to TRBD2. Germline V gene data show CDR1 as KGHSH and CDR2 as LQKENI. V lost 3 bases, J lost 2 bases, and 5 bases stayed unmatched. There are 16 residues in the CDR3. The CDR3: CASSPGLAGVTDTQYF. CDR3 DNA: TGTGCCAGCTCACCGGGGCTAGCGGGGGTCACAGATACGCAGTATTTT.

The chain employs TRBV11-2 and TRBJ2-3; 10 bases fit TRBD2. The CDR3 extends over 18 amino acids. Germline CDR1 is SGHAT and CDR2 is FQNNGV. V lost 1 base to trimming and J lost 1 base; unmatched junction nucleotides: 8. CDR3 DNA sequence: TGTGCCAGCAGCTTAGGCTGGCTAGCGGGAGTCGGCACAGATACGCAGTATTTT. As protein: CASSLGWLAGVGTDTQYF.

This clone was picked up one time. V gene TRBV20-1 combines with J gene TRBJ1-1; D remains ambiguous. The CDR3 spans 14 residues. Germline V gene lookup returns CDR1 DFQATT and CDR2 SNEGSKA (reference sequence). Between the trimmed V and J ends, which lost 3 bases and 4 bases, there was a span of 15 bases. CDR3 DNA: TGCAGTGCTAGTAGACCCGCGGGGAGCACTGAAGCTTTCTTT. Protein product: CSASRPAGSTEAFF.

This chain connects TRBV7-9 to TRBJ1-2, with D unresolved. The CDR3 has 13 amino acids. In germline, CDR1 is SEHNR, CDR2 FQNEAQ (reference sequence). V was cut by 2 bases and J by 2 bases, with 6 bases left in between. CDR3: CASSLSQNYGYTF. CDR3 sequence (DNA): TGTGCCAGCAGCTTAAGTCAGAACTATGGCTACACCTTC.

The chain carries TRBV7-2 and TRBJ2-7; D perhaps matches TRBD1 (6 bases). This CDR3 is 14 amino acids long. V was shortened by 5 bases and J by 0 bases, with 11 bases between the two germline ends. Germline assignment: CDR1 SGHTA and CDR2 FQGNSA. The CDR3 DNA is TGTGCCAGCAGCCGTACAGGGATCTCCTACGAGCAGTACTTC. Translation gives CASSRTGISYEQYF. Based on the CDR3 plus reference TRBV7-2 and TRBJ2-7, the full variable domain is GAGVSQSPSNKVTEKGKDVELRCDPISGHTALYWYRQSLGQGLEFLIYFQGNSAPDKSGLPSDRFSAERTGGSVSTLTIQRTQQEDSAVYLCASSRTGISYEQYFGPGTRLTVT.

The CDR3 is CASSSGSSYNEQFF. CDR3 sequence (DNA): TGTGCCAGCAGCTCGGGTAGCTCCTACAATGAGCAGTTCTTC. The chain carries TRBV2 and TRBJ2-1; D ambiguous. Trimming removed 6 bases at V and 0 bases at J, with 9 bases between. CDR1 and CDR2 (germline): SNHLY, FYNNEI. The CDR3 runs 14 residues.

V is TRBV6-5 and J is TRBJ2-7; D is unresolved. The CDR3 contains 15 residues. Germline V gene lookup returns CDR1 MNHEY and CDR2 SVGAGI. Trimming left V 0 bases short and J 0 bases short, with 9 bases between. CDR3 DNA sequence: TGTGCCAGCAGTTACTCGTCTGACTCCTCCTACGAGCAGTACTTC. Its protein product is CASSYSSDSSYEQYF.

This rearrangement joins TRBV25-1 to TRBJ1-2; a possible D gene is TRBD1 (5 bases). Between the trimmed V and J ends, which lost 7 bases and 2 bases, there was a span of 14 bases. Germline-derived CDR1 and CDR2 are MGHDK and SYGVNS. CDR3 size: 14 residues. The CDR3 protein is CASTPPGGNYGYTF. The DNA for the CDR3 is TGTGCCAGCACCCCCCCCGGGGGAAACTATGGCTACACCTTC.

The chain couples TRBV27 to TRBJ1-5; D is perhaps TRBD1 (5 bases). Trimming removed 4 bases from V and 5 bases from J, with 12 bases in between. Germline CDR1 is MNHEY and CDR2 is SMNVEV (reference sequence). The CDR3 runs to 14 residues. CDR3 residues: CASSSGTVDQPQHF. CDR3 coding DNA: TGTGCCAGCAGTTCCGGGACTGTTGATCAGCCCCAGCATTTT.

The chain is built from TRBV14 and TRBJ2-7; 12 bases fit TRBD2. V was clipped by 1 base and J by 2 bases; unmatched bases: 3. CDR1 is SGHDN and CDR2 is FVKESK in the germline V gene. The CDR3 extends over 16 amino acids. CDR3: CASSQGWTSGAYEQYF. CDR3 DNA: TGTGCCAGCAGCCAAGGATGGACTAGCGGGGCCTACGAGCAGTACTTC.

The chain uses TRBV19 and TRBJ1-2; tentative D call: TRBD1 (5 bases). V dropped 5 bases and J dropped 3 bases, with 13 bases sitting between them. The germline CDR1 and CDR2 sequences are LNHDA and SQIVND (reference sequence). This CDR3 contains 14 residues. CDR3 protein: CASSPSTVDYGYTF. The CDR3 region has the DNA TGTGCCAGTAGTCCCTCGACAGTAGACTATGGCTACACCTTC.

This clone was counted once. The rearrangement uses TRBV18 and TRBJ2-7; possible D gene TRBD1, 6 bases. The CDR3 length is 12 residues. Between the trimmed V and J ends, which lost 4 bases and 4 bases, there was a span of 8 bases. The germline gives CDR1 KGHSH, CDR2 LQKENI. The CDR3 reads CASSQDRYEQYF. As DNA, the CDR3 is TGTGCCAGCTCACAGGACAGATACGAGCAGTACTTC. Full variable domain (missing parts from reference TRBV18 and TRBJ2-7): NAGVMQNPRHLVRRRGQEARLRCSPMKGHSHVYWYRQLPEEGLKFMVYLQKENIIDESGMPKERFSAEFPKEGPSILRIQQVVRGDSAAYFCASSQDRYEQYFGPGTRLTVT.

The rearrangement links TRBV3-1 (or the pseudogene TRBV3-2) to TRBJ2-3, with D tentatively TRBD1 (7 bases). CDR3 length: 15 amino acids. From germline, CDR1 is LGHDT and CDR2 YNNKEL (reference sequence). Trimming stripped 3 bases from V and 5 bases from J, with 15 bases between. CDR3 region: CASSQAGGRGDTQYF. CDR3 nucleotide sequence: TGTGCCAGCAGCCAGGCAGGGGGGCGCGGAGATACGCAGTATTTT.

The gene calls are TRBV19 and TRBJ2-6; D unresolved. The CDR3 has 18 amino acids. Trimming pared 3 bases from V and 0 bases from J, leaving 15 bases between. Germline V lookup: CDR1 LNHDA, CDR2 SQIVND (reference sequence). CDR3 DNA: TGTGCCAGTAGTATTTCCCTGGTCCTACTCTCTGGGGCCAACGTCCTGACTTTC. This codes for CASSISLVLLSGANVLTF.

The rearrangement uses TRBV5-4 and TRBJ2-7; no clear D gene. V lost 4 bases, J lost 0 bases, and 8 bases lay in between. This CDR3 spans 13 amino acids. In germline, CDR1 is SGHNT, CDR2 YYREEE (reference sequence). The CDR3 spells CASSLTNSYEQYF. CDR3 coding DNA: TGTGCCAGCAGCCTTACAAACTCCTACGAGCAGTACTTC.

The chain recombines TRBV24-1 with TRBJ2-3; 9 positions match TRBD2. The CDR3 runs to 16 residues. Per the germline V gene, CDR1 is KGHDR and CDR2 is SFDVKD. J was trimmed by 3 bases and V by 5 bases; bases with no gene match: 8. CDR3 sequence (DNA): TGTGCCACCAGTGCCAATAGCGGGAGTTGGACAGATACGCAGTATTTT. Translation: CATSANSGSWTDTQYF.

This clone was recorded only once. The gene calls are TRBV5-1 and TRBJ2-4; a weak D match, TRBD1 (6 bases). The CDR3 spans 16 residues. V lost 0 bases to trimming and J lost 8 bases, with 18 bases between them. Germline lookup yields CDR1 SGHRS and CDR2 YFSETQ. CDR3 loop: CASSLARRQGRDIQYF. The CDR3 DNA sequence: TGCGCCAGCAGCTTGGCCAGGCGGCAGGGGCGGGACATTCAGTACTTC.

This chain connects TRBV23-1 to TRBJ1-4, with a weak D call TRBD1 (5 bases). TRBV23-1 is given ORF status, its function remaining uncertain. V was clipped by 4 bases and J by 8 bases, with 14 bases between them. CDR3 size: 14 residues. The CDR3 protein is CASSPWRRGEKLFF. CDR3 bases: TGCGCCAGCAGTCCTTGGCGACGGGGGGAAAAACTGTTTTTT.

The rearrangement links TRBV7-6 to TRBJ2-3, with TRBD2 matching 8 bases. J lost 2 bases, V lost 3 bases, and 7 bases had no gene match. This CDR3 has 16 amino acids. Looked up from germline, CDR1 is SGHVS and CDR2 is FNYEAQ. CDR3 coding DNA: TGTGCCAGCAGCTTGTGGAGCGGGGGATACACAGATACGCAGTATTTT. This encodes CASSLWSGGYTDTQYF.

The chain combines TRBV3-1 (or the pseudogene TRBV3-2) with TRBJ2-1; 7 bases are a match to TRBD1. CDR3 length: 13 residues. Losses at the gene ends were 5 bases for V and 6 bases for J; bases not matched to a gene: 4. Per the germline V gene, CDR1 is LGHDT and CDR2 is YNNKEL (reference sequence). The DNA for the CDR3 is TGTGCCAGCAGCTCCTCAGGGGGCAATGAGCAGTTCTTC. Protein: CASSSSGGNEQFF.

The rearrangement uses TRBV2 and TRBJ2-5; 7 bases line up with TRBD2. V shed 9 bases and J 5 bases; nucleotides not matched to a gene: 12. The CDR3 sequence is 14 residues long. Germline CDR1 reads SNHLY; CDR2 reads FYNNEI. CDR3 DNA: TGTGCCAGAGACCGCGGGGGAGGGGCGGAGACCCAGTACTTC. Its translation is CARDRGGGAETQYF.

The genes are TRBV6-5 and TRBJ2-7; the match to TRBD1 covers 9 bases. The CDR3 length is 15 residues. Trimming cost V 2 bases and J 5 bases; bases outside gene matches: 7. Germline V gives CDR1 MNHEY, CDR2 SVGAGI. CDR3 sequence reads: CASSYGDRAPNEQYF. In DNA form, the CDR3 reads TGTGCCAGCAGTTACGGGGACAGGGCCCCTAACGAGCAGTACTTC.

The chain joins TRBV12-2 to TRBJ2-5; the table calls TRBD2, which could not be checked here. TRBV12-2 is tagged as a pseudogene. The CDR3 extends over 15 amino acids. CDR3 sequence: CASRFNKALGETQYF. The CDR3 DNA follows: TGTGCAAGTCGCTTTAATAAAGCTCTAGGAGAGACCCAGTACTTC.

The chain uses TRBV2 and TRBJ1-1; maybe TRBD1 (5 bases). Germline values: CDR1 SNHLY, CDR2 FYNNEI. The CDR3 has 14 amino acids. The V gene lost 2 bases and the J gene lost 1 base, with 8 bases spanning the gap. The CDR3 DNA follows: TGTGCCAGCAGTGAATGGCAGGGGAACACTGAAGCTTTCTTT. Its translation: CASSEWQGNTEAFF.

The CDR3 loop is CASSLWALNEQFF. In DNA, the CDR3 is TGTGCCAGCAGCTTGTGGGCACTCAATGAGCAGTTCTTC. This chain links TRBV5-6 with TRBJ2-1; D call uncertain. This CDR3 spans 13 amino acids. Trimming stripped 1 base from V and 6 bases from J, with 8 bases between. Germline V CDR1 and CDR2: SGHDT, YYEEEE.

The rearrangement links TRBV27 to TRBJ2-3; 7 bases line up with TRBD1. Trimming at V came to 3 bases and at J to 0 bases, leaving 6 bases not matched to a gene. The CDR3 consists of 16 residues. Germline-derived CDR1 and CDR2 are MNHEY and SMNVEV (reference sequence). CDR3 sequence (DNA): TGTGCCAGCAGTTTGTCAAAGGGGGCTAGCACAGATACGCAGTATTTT. Translating it yields CASSLSKGASTDTQYF.

V and J are TRBV6-5 and TRBJ1-4, with 7 positions matching TRBD1. CDR1 MNHEY and CDR2 SVGAGI come from the germline V gene. V was clipped by 3 bases and J by 1 base; unmatched bases: 2. This CDR3 has 15 amino acids. In nucleotides, the CDR3 is TGTGCCAGCAGTTATGGGGACAGAACTAATGAAAAACTGTTTTTT. Its translation: CASSYGDRTNEKLFF.